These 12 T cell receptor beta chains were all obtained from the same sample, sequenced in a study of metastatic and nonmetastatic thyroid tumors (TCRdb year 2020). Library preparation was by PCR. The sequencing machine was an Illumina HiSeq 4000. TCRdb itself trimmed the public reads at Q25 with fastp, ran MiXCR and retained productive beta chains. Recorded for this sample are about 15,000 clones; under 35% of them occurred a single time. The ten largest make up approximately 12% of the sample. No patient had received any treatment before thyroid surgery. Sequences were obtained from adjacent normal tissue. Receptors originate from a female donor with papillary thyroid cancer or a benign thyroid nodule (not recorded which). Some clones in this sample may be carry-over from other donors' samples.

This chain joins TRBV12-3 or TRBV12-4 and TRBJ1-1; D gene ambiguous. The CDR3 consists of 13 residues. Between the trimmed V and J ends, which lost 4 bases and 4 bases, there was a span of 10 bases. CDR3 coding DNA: TGTGCCAGCAGTTCCAACCGGGGCACTGAAGCTTTCTTT. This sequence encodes CASSSNRGTEAFF.

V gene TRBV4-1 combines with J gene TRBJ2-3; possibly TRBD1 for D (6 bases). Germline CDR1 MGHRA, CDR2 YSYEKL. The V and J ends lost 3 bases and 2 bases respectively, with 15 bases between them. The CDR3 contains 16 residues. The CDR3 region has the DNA TGCGCCAGCAGCCAGCTAACGGGACACAACACAGATACGCAGTATTTT. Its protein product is CASSQLTGHNTDTQYF.

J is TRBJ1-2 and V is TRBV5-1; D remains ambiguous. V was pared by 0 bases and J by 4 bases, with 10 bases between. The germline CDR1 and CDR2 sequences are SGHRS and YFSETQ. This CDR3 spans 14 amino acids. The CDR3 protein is CASSLEGTVYGYTF. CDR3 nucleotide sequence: TGCGCCAGCAGCTTGGAAGGTACAGTCTATGGCTACACCTTC.

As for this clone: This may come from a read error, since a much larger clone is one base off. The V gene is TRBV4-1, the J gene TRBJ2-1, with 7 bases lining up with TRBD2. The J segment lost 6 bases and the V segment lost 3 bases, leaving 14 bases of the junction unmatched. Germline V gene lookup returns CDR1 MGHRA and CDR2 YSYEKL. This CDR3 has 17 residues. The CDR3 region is CASSHGRAGVLGNEQFF. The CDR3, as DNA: TGCGCCAGCAGCCATGGACGGGCGGGGGTGCTGGGCAATGAGCAGTTCTTC.

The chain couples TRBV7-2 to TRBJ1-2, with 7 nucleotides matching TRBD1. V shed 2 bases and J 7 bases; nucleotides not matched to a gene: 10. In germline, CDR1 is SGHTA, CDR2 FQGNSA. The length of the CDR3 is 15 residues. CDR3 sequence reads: CASSLSVGQGGGYTF. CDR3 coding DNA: TGTGCCAGCAGCTTATCTGTCGGGCAGGGGGGTGGCTACACCTTC. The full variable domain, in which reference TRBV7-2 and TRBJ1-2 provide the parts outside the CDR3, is GAGVSQSPSNKVTEKGKDVELRCDPISGHTALYWYRQSLGQGLEFLIYFQGNSAPDKSGLPSDRFSAERTGGSVSTLTIQRTQQEDSAVYLCASSLSVGQGGGYTFGSGTRLTVV.

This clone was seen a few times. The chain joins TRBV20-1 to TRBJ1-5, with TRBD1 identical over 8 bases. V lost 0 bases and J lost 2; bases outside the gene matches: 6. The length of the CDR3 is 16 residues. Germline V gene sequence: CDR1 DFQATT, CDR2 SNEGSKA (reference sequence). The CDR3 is CSAREPTGQGNQPQHF. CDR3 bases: TGCAGTGCTAGAGAACCCACGGGACAGGGCAATCAGCCCCAGCATTTT.

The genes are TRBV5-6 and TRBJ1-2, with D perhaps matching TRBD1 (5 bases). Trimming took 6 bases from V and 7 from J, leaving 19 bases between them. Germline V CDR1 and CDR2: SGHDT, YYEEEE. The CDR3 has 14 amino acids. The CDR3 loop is CASTQLPGGIGYTF. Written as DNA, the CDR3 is TGTGCCAGCACCCAGCTTCCGGGGGGGATTGGCTACACCTTC.

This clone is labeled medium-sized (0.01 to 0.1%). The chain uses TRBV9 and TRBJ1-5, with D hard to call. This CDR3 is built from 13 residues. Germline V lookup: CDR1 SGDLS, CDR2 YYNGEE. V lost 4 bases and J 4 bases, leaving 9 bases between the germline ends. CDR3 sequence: CASSLGRNQPQHF. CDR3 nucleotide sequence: TGTGCCAGCAGCCTGGGGAGGAATCAGCCCCAGCATTTT.

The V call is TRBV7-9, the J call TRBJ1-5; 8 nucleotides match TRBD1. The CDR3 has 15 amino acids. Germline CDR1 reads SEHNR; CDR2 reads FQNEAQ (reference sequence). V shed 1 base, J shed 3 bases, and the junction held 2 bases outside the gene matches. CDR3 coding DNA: TGTGCCAGCAGCTTAGGGCAGGGGGCCAATCAGCCCCAGCATTTT. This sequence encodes CASSLGQGANQPQHF.

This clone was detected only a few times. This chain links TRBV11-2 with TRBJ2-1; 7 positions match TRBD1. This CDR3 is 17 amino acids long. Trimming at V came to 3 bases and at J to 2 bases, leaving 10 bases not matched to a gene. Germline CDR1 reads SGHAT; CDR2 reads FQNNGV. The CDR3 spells CASSFFPPGQTYNEQFF. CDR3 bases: TGTGCCAGCAGCTTTTTCCCGCCGGGACAGACCTACAATGAGCAGTTCTTC.

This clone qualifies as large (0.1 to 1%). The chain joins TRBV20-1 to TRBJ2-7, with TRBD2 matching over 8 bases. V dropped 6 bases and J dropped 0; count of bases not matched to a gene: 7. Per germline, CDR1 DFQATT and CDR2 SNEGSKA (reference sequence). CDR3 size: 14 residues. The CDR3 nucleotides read TGCAGTGCCGCCCGGACTAGCCTCTCCTACGAGCAGTACTTC. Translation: CSAARTSLSYEQYF.

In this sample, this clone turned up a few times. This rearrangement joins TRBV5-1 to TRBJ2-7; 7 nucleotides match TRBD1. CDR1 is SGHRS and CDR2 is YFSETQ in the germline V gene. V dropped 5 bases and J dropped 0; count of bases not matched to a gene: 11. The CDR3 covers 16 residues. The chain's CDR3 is CASRSTPGTVSYEQYF. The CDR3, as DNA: TGCGCCAGCAGATCAACACCCGGGACAGTCTCCTACGAGCAGTACTTC.